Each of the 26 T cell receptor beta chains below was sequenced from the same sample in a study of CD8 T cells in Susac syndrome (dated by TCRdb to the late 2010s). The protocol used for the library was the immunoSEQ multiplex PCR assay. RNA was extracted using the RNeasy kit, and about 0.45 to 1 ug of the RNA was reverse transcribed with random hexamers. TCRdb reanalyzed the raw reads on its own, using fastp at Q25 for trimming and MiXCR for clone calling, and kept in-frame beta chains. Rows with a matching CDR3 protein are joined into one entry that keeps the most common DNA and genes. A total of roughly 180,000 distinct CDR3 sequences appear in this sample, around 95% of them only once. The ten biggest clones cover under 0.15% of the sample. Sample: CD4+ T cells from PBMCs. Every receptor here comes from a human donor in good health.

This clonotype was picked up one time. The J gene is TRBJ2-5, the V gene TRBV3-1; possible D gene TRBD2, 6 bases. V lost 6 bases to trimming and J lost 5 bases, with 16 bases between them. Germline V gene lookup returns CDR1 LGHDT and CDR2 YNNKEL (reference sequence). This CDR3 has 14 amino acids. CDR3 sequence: CASSRRQRGETQYF. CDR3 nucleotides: TGTGCCAGCAGTCGTCGACAACGGGGGGAGACCCAGTACTTC.

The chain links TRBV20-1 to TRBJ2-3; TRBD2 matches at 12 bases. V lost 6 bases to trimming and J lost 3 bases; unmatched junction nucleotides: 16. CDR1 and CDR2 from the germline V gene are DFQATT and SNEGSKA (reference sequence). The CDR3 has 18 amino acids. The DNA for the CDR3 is TGCAGTGCCCCCGGTCGGTCTAGCGGGGGGGCCCTGACAGATACGCAGTATTTT. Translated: CSAPGRSSGGALTDTQYF.

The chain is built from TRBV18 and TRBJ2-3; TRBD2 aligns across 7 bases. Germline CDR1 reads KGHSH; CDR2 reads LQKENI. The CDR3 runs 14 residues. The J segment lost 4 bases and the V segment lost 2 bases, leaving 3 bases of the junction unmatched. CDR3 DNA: TGTGCCAGCTCACCAGGCGGGAGCGCAGATACGCAGTATTTT. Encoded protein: CASSPGGSADTQYF. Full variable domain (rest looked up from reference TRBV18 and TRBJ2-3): NAGVMQNPRHLVRRRGQEARLRCSPMKGHSHVYWYRQLPEEGLKFMVYLQKENIIDESGMPKERFSAEFPKEGPSILRIQQVVRGDSAAYFCASSPGGSADTQYFGPGTRLTVL.

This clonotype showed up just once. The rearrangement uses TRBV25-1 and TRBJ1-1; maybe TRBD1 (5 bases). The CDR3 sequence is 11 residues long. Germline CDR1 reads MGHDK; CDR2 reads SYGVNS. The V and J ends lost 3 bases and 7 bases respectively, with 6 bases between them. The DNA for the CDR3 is TGTGCCAGCAGTGAGGGGGGTGAAGCTTTCTTT. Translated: CASSEGGEAFF.

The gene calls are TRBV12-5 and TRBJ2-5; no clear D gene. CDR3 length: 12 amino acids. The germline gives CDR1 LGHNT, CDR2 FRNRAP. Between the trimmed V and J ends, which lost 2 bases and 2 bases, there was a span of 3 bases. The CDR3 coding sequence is TGTGCTAGTGGTTTGAAACAAGAGACCCAGTACTTC. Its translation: CASGLKQETQYF.

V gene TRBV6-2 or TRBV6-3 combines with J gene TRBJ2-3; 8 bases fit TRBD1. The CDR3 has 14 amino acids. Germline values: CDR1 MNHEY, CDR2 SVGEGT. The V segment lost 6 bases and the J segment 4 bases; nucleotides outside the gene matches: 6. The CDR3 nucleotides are TGTGCCAGCAGGACAGGGGCAGGGGCAGATACGCAGTATTTT. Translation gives CASRTGAGADTQYF.

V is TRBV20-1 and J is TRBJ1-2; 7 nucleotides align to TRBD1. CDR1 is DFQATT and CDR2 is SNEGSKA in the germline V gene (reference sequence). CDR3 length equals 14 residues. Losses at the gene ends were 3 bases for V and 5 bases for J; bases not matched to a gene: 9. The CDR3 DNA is TGCAGTGCTAGTGCCGACGGGACAGCATATGGCTACACCTTC. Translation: CSASADGTAYGYTF.

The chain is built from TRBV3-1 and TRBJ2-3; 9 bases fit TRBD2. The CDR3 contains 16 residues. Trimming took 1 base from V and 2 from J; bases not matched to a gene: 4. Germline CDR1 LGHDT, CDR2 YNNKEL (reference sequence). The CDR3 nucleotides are TGTGCCAGCAGCCAAGTTGCGGGGGGGGTCACAGATACGCAGTATTTT. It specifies CASSQVAGGVTDTQYF.

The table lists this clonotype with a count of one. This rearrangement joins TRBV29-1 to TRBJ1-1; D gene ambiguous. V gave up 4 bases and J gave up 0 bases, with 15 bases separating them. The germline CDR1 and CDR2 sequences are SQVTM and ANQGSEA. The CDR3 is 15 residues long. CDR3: CSVVFRQNMNTEAFF. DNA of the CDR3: TGCAGCGTTGTTTTTCGGCAGAACATGAACACTGAAGCTTTCTTT. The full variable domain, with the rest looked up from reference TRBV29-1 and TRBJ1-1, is SAVISQKPSRDICQRGTSLTIQCQVDSQVTMMFWYRQQPGQSLTLIATANQGSEATYESGFVIDKFPISRPNLTFSTLTVSNMSPEDSSIYLCSVVFRQNMNTEAFFGQGTRLTVV.

The CDR3 sequence: CASSQDPYRGLAGYNEQFF. In DNA, the CDR3 is TGCGCCAGCAGCCAAGATCCTTACAGGGGACTAGCGGGTTACAATGAGCAGTTCTTC. This rearrangement joins TRBV4-3 to TRBJ2-1; TRBD2 agrees at 12 bases. V dropped 0 bases and J dropped 4; count of bases not matched to a gene: 10. This CDR3 contains 19 residues. The germline V gene encodes CDR1 LGHNA and CDR2 YSLEER.

CDR3 loop: CASSLSGGEQYF. CDR3 DNA: TGCGCCAGCAGCCTATCAGGGGGAGAGCAGTACTTC. The chain joins TRBV5-1 to TRBJ2-7; 7 nucleotides align to TRBD1. This CDR3 region has 12 residues. Losses at the gene ends were 4 bases for V and 7 bases for J; bases not matched to a gene: 5. Germline V CDR1 and CDR2: SGHRS, YFSETQ.

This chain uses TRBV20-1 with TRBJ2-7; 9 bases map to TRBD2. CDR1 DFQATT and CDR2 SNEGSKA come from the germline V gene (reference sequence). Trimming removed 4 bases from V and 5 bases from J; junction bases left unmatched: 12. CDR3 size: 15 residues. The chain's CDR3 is CSAKTLAGALDEQYF. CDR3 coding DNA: TGCAGTGCTAAAACTTTAGCGGGGGCCTTGGACGAGCAGTACTTC.

The CDR3 is CASSSSTGSSYEQYF. The CDR3 DNA sequence: TGCGCCAGCAGCTCATCGACAGGGTCGTCCTACGAGCAGTACTTC. The V call is TRBV5-1, the J call TRBJ2-7, with TRBD1 matching 7 bases. The CDR3 extends over 15 amino acids. CDR1 SGHRS and CDR2 YFSETQ come from the germline V gene. Trimming took 3 bases from V and 1 from J; bases not matched to a gene: 7.

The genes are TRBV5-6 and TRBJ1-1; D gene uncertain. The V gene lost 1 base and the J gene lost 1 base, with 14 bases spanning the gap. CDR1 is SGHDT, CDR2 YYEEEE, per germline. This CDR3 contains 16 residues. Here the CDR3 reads CASSLLPRPGNTEAFF. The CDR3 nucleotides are TGTGCCAGCAGCTTGCTCCCGAGACCAGGGAACACTGAAGCTTTCTTT.

The CDR3 DNA sequence: TGTGCCAGCAGCCAAGCCGCTAGCGAGACCCAGTACTTC. This codes for CASSQAASETQYF. The V and J genes are TRBV4-2 and TRBJ2-5; TRBD2 is a possible D gene (5 bases). Germline V lookup: CDR1 LGHNA, CDR2 YNFKEQ. This CDR3 is 13 amino acids long. V lost 1 base and J lost 5, with 8 bases in between.

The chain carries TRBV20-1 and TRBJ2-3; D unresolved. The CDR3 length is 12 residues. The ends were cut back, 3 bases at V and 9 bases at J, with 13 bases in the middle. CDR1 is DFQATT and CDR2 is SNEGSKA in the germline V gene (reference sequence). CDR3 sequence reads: CSASPRRGTQYF. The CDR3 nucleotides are TGCAGTGCTAGTCCGCGCCGTGGCACGCAGTATTTT.

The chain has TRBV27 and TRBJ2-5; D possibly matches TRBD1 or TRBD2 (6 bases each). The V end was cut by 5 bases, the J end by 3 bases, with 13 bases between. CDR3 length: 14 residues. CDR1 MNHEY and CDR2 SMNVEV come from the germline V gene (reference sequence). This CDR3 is CASSRRGAKETQYF. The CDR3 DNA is TGTGCCAGCAGTCGAAGGGGGGCAAAAGAGACCCAGTACTTC.

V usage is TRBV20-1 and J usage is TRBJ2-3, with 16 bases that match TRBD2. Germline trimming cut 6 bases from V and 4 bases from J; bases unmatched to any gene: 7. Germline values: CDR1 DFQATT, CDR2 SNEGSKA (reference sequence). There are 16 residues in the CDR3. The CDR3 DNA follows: TGCAGTGCAGCTCCCGGGACTAGCGGGGGGGCAGATACGCAGTATTTT. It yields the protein CSAAPGTSGGADTQYF.

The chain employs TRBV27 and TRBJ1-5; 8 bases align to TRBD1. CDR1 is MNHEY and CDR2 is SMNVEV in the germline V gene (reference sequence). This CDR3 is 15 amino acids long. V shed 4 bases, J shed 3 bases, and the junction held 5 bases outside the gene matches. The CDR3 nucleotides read TGTGCCAGCAGTTCCGTGGACAGGGACAATCAGCCCCAGCATTTT. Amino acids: CASSSVDRDNQPQHF.

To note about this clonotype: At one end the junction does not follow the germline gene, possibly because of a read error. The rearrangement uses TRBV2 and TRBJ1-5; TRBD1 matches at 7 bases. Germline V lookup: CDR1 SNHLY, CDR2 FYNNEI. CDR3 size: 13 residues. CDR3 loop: CASGDREDQPQHF. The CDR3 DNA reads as TGTGCCAGCGGTGACAGGGAGGACCAGCCCCAGCATTTT. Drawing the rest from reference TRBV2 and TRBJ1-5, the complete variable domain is EPEVTQTPSHQVTQMGQEVILRCVPISNHLYFYWYRQILGQKVEFLVSFYNNEISEKSEIFDDQFSVERPDGSNFTLKIRSTKLEDSAMYFCASGDREDQPQHFGDGTRLSIL.

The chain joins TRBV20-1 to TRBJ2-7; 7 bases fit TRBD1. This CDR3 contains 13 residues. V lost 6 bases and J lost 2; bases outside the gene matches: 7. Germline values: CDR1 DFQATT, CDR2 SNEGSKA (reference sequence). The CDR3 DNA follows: TGCAGTGCAGAGGGGGCAGGGACCTACGAGCAGTACTTC. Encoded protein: CSAEGAGTYEQYF.

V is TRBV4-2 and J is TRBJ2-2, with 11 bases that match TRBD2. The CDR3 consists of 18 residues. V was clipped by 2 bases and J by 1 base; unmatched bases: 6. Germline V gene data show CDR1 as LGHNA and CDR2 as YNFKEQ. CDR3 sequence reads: CASSQRLAGGMNTGELFF. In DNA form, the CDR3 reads TGTGCCAGCAGCCAAAGGCTAGCGGGGGGCATGAACACCGGGGAGCTGTTTTTT.

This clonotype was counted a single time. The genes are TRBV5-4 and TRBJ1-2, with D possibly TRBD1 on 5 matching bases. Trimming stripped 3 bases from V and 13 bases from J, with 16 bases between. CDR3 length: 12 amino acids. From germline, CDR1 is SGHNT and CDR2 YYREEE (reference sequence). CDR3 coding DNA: TGTGCCAGCAGCTCTCCGGGGGGGGACGGCACCTTC. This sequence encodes CASSSPGGDGTF.

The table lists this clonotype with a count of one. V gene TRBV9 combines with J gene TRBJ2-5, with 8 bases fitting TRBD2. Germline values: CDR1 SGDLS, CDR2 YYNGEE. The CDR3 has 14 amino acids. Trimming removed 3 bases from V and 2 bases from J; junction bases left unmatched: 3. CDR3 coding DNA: TGTGCCAGCAGCGATAGCGGGGTTCAAGAGACCCAGTACTTC. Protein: CASSDSGVQETQYF.

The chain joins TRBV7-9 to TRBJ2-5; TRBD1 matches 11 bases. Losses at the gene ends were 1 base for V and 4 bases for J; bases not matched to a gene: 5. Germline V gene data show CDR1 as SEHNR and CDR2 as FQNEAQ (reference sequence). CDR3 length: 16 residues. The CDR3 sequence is CASSLGRTGGGETQYF. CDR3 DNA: TGTGCCAGCAGCTTAGGGAGGACAGGGGGCGGAGAGACCCAGTACTTC.

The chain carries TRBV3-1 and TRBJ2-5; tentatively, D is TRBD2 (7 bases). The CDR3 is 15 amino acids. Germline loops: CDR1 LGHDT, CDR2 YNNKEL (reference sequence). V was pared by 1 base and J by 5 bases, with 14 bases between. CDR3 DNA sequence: TGTGCCAGCAGCCAAGGGCTGGGGGGGCTTGAGACCCAGTACTTC. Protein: CASSQGLGGLETQYF.